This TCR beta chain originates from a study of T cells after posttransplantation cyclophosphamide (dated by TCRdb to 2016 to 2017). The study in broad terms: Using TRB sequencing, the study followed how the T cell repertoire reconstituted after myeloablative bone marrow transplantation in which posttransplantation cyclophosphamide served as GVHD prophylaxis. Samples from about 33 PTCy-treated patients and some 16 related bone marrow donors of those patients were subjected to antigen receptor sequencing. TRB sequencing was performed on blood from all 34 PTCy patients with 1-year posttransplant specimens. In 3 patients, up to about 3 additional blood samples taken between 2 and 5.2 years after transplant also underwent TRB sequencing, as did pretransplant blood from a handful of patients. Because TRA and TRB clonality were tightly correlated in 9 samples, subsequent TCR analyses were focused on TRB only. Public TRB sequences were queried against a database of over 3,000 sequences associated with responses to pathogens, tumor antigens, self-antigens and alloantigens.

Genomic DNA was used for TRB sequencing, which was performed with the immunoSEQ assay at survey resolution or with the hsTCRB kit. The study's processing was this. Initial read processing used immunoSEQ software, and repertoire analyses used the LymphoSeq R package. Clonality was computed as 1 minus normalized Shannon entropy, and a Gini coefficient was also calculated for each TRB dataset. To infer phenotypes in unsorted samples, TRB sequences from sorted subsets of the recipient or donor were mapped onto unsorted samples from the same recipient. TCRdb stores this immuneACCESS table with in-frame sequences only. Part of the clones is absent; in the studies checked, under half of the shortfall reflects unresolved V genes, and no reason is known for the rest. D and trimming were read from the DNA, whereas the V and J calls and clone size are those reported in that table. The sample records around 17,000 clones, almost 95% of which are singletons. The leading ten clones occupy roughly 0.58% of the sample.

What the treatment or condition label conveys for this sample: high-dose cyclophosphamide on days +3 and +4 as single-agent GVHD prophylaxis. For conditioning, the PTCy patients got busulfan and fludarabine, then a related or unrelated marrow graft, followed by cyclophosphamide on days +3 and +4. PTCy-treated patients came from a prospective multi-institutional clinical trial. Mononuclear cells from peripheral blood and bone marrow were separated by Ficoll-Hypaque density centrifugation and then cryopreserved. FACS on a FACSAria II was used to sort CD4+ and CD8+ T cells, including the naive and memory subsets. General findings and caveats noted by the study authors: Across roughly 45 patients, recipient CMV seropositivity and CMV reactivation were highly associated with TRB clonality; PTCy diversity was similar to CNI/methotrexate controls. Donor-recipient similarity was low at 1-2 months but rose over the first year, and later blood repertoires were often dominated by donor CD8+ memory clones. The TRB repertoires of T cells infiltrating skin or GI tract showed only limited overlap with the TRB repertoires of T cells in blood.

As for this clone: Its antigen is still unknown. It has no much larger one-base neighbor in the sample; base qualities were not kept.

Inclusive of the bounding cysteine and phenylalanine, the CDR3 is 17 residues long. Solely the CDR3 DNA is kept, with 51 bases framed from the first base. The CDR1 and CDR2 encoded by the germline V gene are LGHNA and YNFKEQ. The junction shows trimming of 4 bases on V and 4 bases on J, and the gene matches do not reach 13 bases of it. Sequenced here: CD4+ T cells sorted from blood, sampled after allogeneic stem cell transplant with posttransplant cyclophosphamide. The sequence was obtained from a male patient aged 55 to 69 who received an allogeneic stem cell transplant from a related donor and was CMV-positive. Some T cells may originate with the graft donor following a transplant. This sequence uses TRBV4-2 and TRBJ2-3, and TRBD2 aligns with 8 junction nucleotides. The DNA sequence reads TGTGCCAGCAGCCCCTGGACTAGCTCGAAGCTGGCAGATACGCAGTATTTT. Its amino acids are CASSPWTSSKLADTQYF.